Following are 14 T cell receptor beta chains from one sample sequenced in a study of blood T cell repertoires in COVID-19. The table came from immunoSEQ multiplex PCR; TCRdb's copy has only in-frame clones and leaves some out. This sample has 250,000 to 350,000 clones, with about nine tenths found just once. The sequenced material came from peripheral blood. Receptor source: a woman in her sixties or seventies with acute or convalescent COVID-19.

This clone showed up just a few times. The rearrangement joins TRBV4-2 to TRBJ1-4; a possible D gene is TRBD1 (5 bases). This CDR3 contains 15 residues. The germline V gene encodes CDR1 LGHNA and CDR2 YNFKEQ. V was trimmed by 5 bases and J by 4 bases, leaving 14 bases between them. The CDR3 region has the DNA TGTGCCAGCAGCGGCAGGGATCAGGGTAATGAAAAACTGTTTTTT. This encodes CASSGRDQGNEKLFF.

This chain uses TRBV19 with TRBJ1-4, with unresolved D. Germline lookup yields CDR1 LNHDA and CDR2 SQIVND (reference sequence). Trimming pared 2 bases from V and 0 bases from J, leaving 7 bases between. This CDR3 comprises 15 residues. The CDR3 nucleotides read TGTGCCAGTAGTATATCGGGGACAACTAATGAAAAACTGTTTTTT. Translating it yields CASSISGTTNEKLFF.

This chain joins TRBV7-2 and TRBJ2-1, with 7 positions matching TRBD2. Germline V gene lookup returns CDR1 SGHTA and CDR2 FQGNSA. This CDR3 has 15 amino acids. J lost 7 bases, V lost 3 bases, and 9 bases had no gene match. The CDR3 is CASSFDGTTGNEQFF. CDR3 DNA sequence: TGTGCCAGCAGCTTCGACGGGACTACTGGAAATGAGCAGTTCTTC.

The chain joins TRBV5-4 to TRBJ2-1, with 13 bases lining up with TRBD2. There are 17 residues in the CDR3. Germline CDR1 is SGHNT and CDR2 is YYREEE (reference sequence). V was clipped by 0 bases and J by 4 bases; unmatched bases: 4. The CDR3 sequence is CASSLALLAGGYNEQFF. CDR3 sequence (DNA): TGTGCCAGCAGCTTGGCCTTACTAGCGGGGGGGTACAATGAGCAGTTCTTC.

The rearrangement joins TRBV10-3 to TRBJ2-5, with D possibly TRBD2 on 6 matching bases. The CDR3 has 16 residues. Deletions cut 0 bases from V and 4 bases from J, with 15 bases between. In germline, CDR1 is ENHRY, CDR2 SYGVKD. In DNA, the CDR3 is TGTGCCATCAGTGAGTCGTTCGGGCAGGGAGGAGAGACCCAGTACTTC. Its protein product is CAISESFGQGGETQYF.

The V call is TRBV5-8, the J call TRBJ1-2; D perhaps matches TRBD1 (6 bases). The CDR3 consists of 12 residues. V lost 4 bases, J lost 3 bases, and 7 bases lay in between. Germline V gene sequence: CDR1 SGHTS, CDR2 YDEGEE. CDR3 region: CASSQGHYGYTF. CDR3 DNA sequence: TGTGCCAGCAGCCAGGGGCACTATGGCTACACCTTC.

The chain combines TRBV28 with TRBJ1-2; D is perhaps TRBD1 (5 bases). Between the trimmed V and J ends, which lost 2 bases and 5 bases, there was a span of 12 bases. CDR1 is MDHEN and CDR2 is SYDVKM in the germline V gene. The CDR3 sequence is 14 residues long. The CDR3 DNA is TGTGCCAGCAGTTTACTGGGGGGAGGGTATGGCTACACCTTC. This translates into CASSLLGGGYGYTF.

The V call is TRBV2, the J call TRBJ2-1; 11 bases fit TRBD1. V lost 6 bases, J lost 3 bases, and 4 bases stayed unmatched. Per the germline V gene, CDR1 is SNHLY and CDR2 is FYNNEI. This CDR3 contains 15 residues. The CDR3 DNA is TGTGCCAGCAGCTCGGGACAGGGGGACTACAATGAGCAGTTCTTC. Amino acid sequence: CASSSGQGDYNEQFF.

The chain uses TRBV2 and TRBJ2-2; 8 bases align to TRBD1. CDR1 SNHLY and CDR2 FYNNEI come from the germline V gene. The CDR3 spans 14 residues. The ends lost 6 bases at V and 1 base at J; junction bases unmatched: 1. CDR3 nucleotide sequence: TGTGCCAGCAGGGGGACAGGGAACACCGGGGAGCTGTTTTTT. This sequence encodes CASRGTGNTGELFF.

The chain combines TRBV4-1 with TRBJ1-5; D is uncertain. In germline, CDR1 is MGHRA, CDR2 YSYEKL. This CDR3 comprises 13 residues. Deletions cut 2 bases from V and 7 bases from J, with 9 bases between. The CDR3 sequence is CASSQYEGQPQHF. DNA for the CDR3: TGCGCCAGCAGCCAATACGAGGGCCAGCCCCAGCATTTT.

This chain uses TRBV27 with TRBJ1-1; possible D gene TRBD1, 5 bases. Between the trimmed V and J ends, which lost 5 bases and 10 bases, there was a span of 14 bases. In germline, CDR1 is MNHEY, CDR2 SMNVEV (reference sequence). The CDR3 runs 12 residues. The CDR3 spells CASSKWGLGAFF. In DNA form, the CDR3 reads TGTGCCAGCAGTAAATGGGGACTTGGAGCTTTCTTT.

This clone was recorded only once. The chain couples TRBV12-3 or TRBV12-4 to TRBJ1-5; no clear D. CDR3 length: 13 amino acids. V was cut by 1 base and J by 7 bases, with 8 bases left in between. The CDR3 DNA is TGTGCCAGCAGTTTAGACAGAAGACAGCCCCAGCATTTT. Translation: CASSLDRRQPQHF.

The chain recombines TRBV3-1 (or the pseudogene TRBV3-2) with TRBJ2-1; D perhaps matches TRBD2 (6 bases). V was clipped by 0 bases and J by 2 bases, with 14 bases between them. The CDR3 is 17 amino acids. The germline V gene encodes CDR1 LGHDT and CDR2 YNNKEL (reference sequence). The CDR3 loop reads CASSQDTRGITYNEQFF. The CDR3 DNA reads TGTGCCAGCAGCCAAGATACGCGGGGCATTACCTACAATGAGCAGTTCTTC.

J is TRBJ2-1 and V is TRBV18, with D possibly being TRBD1 (6 bases). Trimming removed 3 bases from V and 4 bases from J, with 16 bases in between. The CDR3 is 16 amino acids. The germline V gene has CDR1 KGHSH and CDR2 LQKENI. The CDR3 bases are TGTGCCAGCTCACCGGGACAACCGTCGTGGTACAATGAGCAGTTCTTC. As protein: CASSPGQPSWYNEQFF. Complete variable domain (other parts from reference TRBV18 and TRBJ2-1): NAGVMQNPRHLVRRRGQEARLRCSPMKGHSHVYWYRQLPEEGLKFMVYLQKENIIDESGMPKERFSAEFPKEGPSILRIQQVVRGDSAAYFCASSPGQPSWYNEQFFGPGTRLTVL.